This entry concerns a single TCR beta chain. The record originates from a study of blood T cell repertoires in COVID-19. Germline CDR1 reads LGHDT; CDR2 reads YNNKEL (reference sequence). This CDR3 is built from 16 residues. The ends lost 4 bases at V and 5 bases at J; junction bases unmatched: 10. Under the authors' procedure: Reference gene primers were amplified, and this amplification served to estimate nucleated cell counts. The data were produced by immunoSEQ multiplex PCR, yet TCRdb's version contains in-frame clones alone and is incomplete. For V, J and clone size, that table is used; D and trimming come from the DNA. The table records around 450,000 clones, 90% of them present only once.

The J gene is TRBJ2-5, the V gene TRBV3-1 (or the pseudogene TRBV3-2), with 10 bases aligning to TRBD2. The origin of this receptor is a man in his late teens or twenties who had recovered from COVID-19. The sample taken for sequencing was PBMCs or T cells enriched from blood (not recorded which). The CDR3 DNA reads TGTGCCAGCAGCCCTCGTTTCAGCGGGAGGGAGGAGACCCAGTACTTC. It codes for CASSPRFSGREETQYF.